This is a list of T cell receptor beta chains from one sample in a study of cytomegalovirus exposure and HLA in healthy donors. Profiling relied on immunoSEQ multiplex PCR, and the TCRdb table lists in-frame clones only, not all of them. The sample lists 150,000 to 200,000 clones; approximately 80% were seen once. Sample: PBMCs. These receptors were taken from a woman aged 40 to 55 in good health and CMV-seronegative. Both conserved end residues are part of each CDR3. The D gene is left open where the match is weak. Rows give clone size only sometimes, using once, few, many, or a class for an expanded clone.

CDR3,DNA,D,V,size,J
CSSRTTGKAFF,TGTTCCAGCAGAACCACTGGTAAAGCTTTCTTT,.,TRBV7-9,.,TRBJ1-1
CASSPPGQGVNTEAFF,TGTGCCAGCAGCCCCCCGGGACAGGGGGTAAACACTGAAGCTTTCTTT,TRBD1,TRBV9,.,TRBJ1-1
CASSEGRSGLIYNEQFF,TGCGCCAGCAGCGAAGGGCGATCGGGACTGATTTACAATGAGCAGTTCTTC,.,TRBV4-1,.,TRBJ2-1
CASRQMRVDGYTF,TGTGCCAGCAGGCAGATGAGGGTTGACGGCTACACCTTC,.,TRBV6-5,.,TRBJ1-2
CASSRTASSYNEQFF,TGTGCCAGCAGCAGGACAGCTAGCTCCTACAATGAGCAGTTCTTC,.,TRBV7-3,.,TRBJ2-1
CSSSLVGRNTEAFF,TGTTCCAGCAGCTTGGTAGGGAGGAACACTGAAGCTTTCTTT,.,TRBV7-9,.,TRBJ1-1
CASSYVGGNQPQHF,TGTGCCAGCAGTTATGTAGGGGGTAATCAGCCCCAGCATTTT,.,TRBV6-6,.,TRBJ1-5
CASSRIELSETQYF,TGTGCCAGCAGCCGAATAGAACTGTCAGAGACCCAGTACTTC,.,TRBV7-2,.,TRBJ2-5
CAILPRDGYTF,TGTGCCATCCTGCCCCGCGATGGCTACACCTTC,.,TRBV2,.,TRBJ1-2
CASSVVDLAPPTDTQYF,TGTGCCAGCAGCGTAGTCGATCTAGCACCACCCACAGATACGCAGTATTTT,.,TRBV9,.,TRBJ2-3
CASSSFGTGAVYNEQFF,TGTGCCAGCAGCTCCTTCGGGACAGGGGCTGTCTACAATGAGCAGTTCTTC,TRBD1,TRBV11-3,once,TRBJ2-1
CASSITPGANQPQHF,TGTGCCAGTAGTATCACTCCGGGTGCAAATCAGCCCCAGCATTTT,.,TRBV19,once,TRBJ1-5
CASSLGRSGNVNEQFF,TGTGCCAGCAGCTTAGGGCGGTCAGGGAATGTCAATGAGCAGTTCTTC,.,TRBV7-9,.,TRBJ2-1
CASSLDRGETQYF,TGTGCCAGCAGCTTAGATCGGGGAGAGACCCAGTACTTC,.,TRBV11-2,.,TRBJ2-5
CASSLILQGQYF,TGTGCCAGCAGCTTAATCCTCCAGGGTCAGTACTTC,.,TRBV7-6,.,TRBJ2-5
CAWSEGVEEKLFF,TGTGCCTGGAGTGAAGGAGTCGAGGAAAAACTGTTTTTT,.,TRBV30,.,TRBJ1-4
CASRDRREGDGYTF,TGTGCCAGCAGGGACCGACGGGAGGGAGATGGCTACACCTTC,.,TRBV4-2,.,TRBJ1-2
CAWRAGMRGTDTQYF,TGTGCCTGGAGGGCGGGAATGAGGGGCACAGATACGCAGTATTTT,.,TRBV30,few,TRBJ2-3
CASPPGTGTDTQYF,TGTGCCAGCCCGCCTGGAACAGGCACAGATACGCAGTATTTT,.,TRBV2,.,TRBJ2-3
CASRAPGQRSYGYTF,TGTGCCAGCAGGGCACCGGGACAAAGGTCTTACGGCTACACCTTC,.,TRBV28,.,TRBJ1-2